The next 25 T cell receptor beta chains were all read from a single sample in a study of radiotherapy plus CTLA-4 blockade in lung cancer. This table comes from immunoSEQ multiplex PCR, and its TCRdb copy is limited to in-frame clones, with some not included. The sample carries 84,000 or so clones, around four fifths recorded once. The sample consisted of peripheral blood, taken from a patient treated with radiotherapy plus ipilimumab. The origin of the receptors is a human donor with non-small cell lung cancer that progressed on radiotherapy plus ipilimumab.

V usage is TRBV11-2 and J usage is TRBJ2-3, with 8 bases that match TRBD1. The CDR3 runs to 17 residues. With 5 bases clipped from V and 1 base from J, the junction kept 11 bases outside the gene matches. Germline V lookup: CDR1 SGHAT, CDR2 FQNNGV. Written as DNA, the CDR3 is TGTGCCAGCAGCCCTAGAGGAGCGACAGGGGGCACAGATACGCAGTATTTT. Translated: CASSPRGATGGTDTQYF.

The gene calls are TRBV28 and TRBJ1-5; the D is unclear. Germline V gene data show CDR1 as MDHEN and CDR2 as SYDVKM. V lost 3 bases, J lost 0 bases, and 9 bases lay in between. This CDR3 has 15 amino acids. CDR3 in amino acids: CASSFRVFSNQPQHF. CDR3 nucleotides: TGTGCCAGCAGTTTTCGTGTTTTTAGCAATCAGCCCCAGCATTTT.

The chain couples TRBV7-2 to TRBJ1-2; tentatively, D is TRBD1 (6 bases). The CDR3 has 14 residues. Germline lookup yields CDR1 SGHTA and CDR2 FQGNSA. V was clipped by 2 bases and J by 7 bases, with 14 bases between them. CDR3 nucleotide sequence: TGTGCCAGCAGCTTACACAGGGAGAAGGCTGGCTACACCTTC. This codes for CASSLHREKAGYTF.

This clone was recorded once. The V and J genes are TRBV7-2 and TRBJ2-7, with a tentative D call TRBD2 (6 bases). This CDR3 has 19 residues. V dropped 4 bases and J dropped 1 base, with 26 bases sitting between them. Looked up from germline, CDR1 is SGHTA and CDR2 is FQGNSA. The CDR3 sequence: CASSSAIFEYYRESYEQYF. The CDR3, as DNA: TGTGCCAGCAGCTCCGCTATTTTCGAGTACTACCGGGAGTCCTACGAGCAGTACTTC.

Here the CDR3 DNA reads TGTGCCAGAAGCTTACAGGATTCATATGGCTACACCTTC. This sequence encodes CARSLQDSYGYTF. V usage is TRBV5-3 and J usage is TRBJ1-2; D is possibly TRBD1 (5 bases). TRBV5-3 is classed as an ORF, of uncertain function. The ends were cut back, 2 bases at V and 5 bases at J, with 10 bases in the middle. The CDR3 contains 13 residues.

The chain employs TRBV10-3 and TRBJ2-4; 7 positions match TRBD1. V lost 5 bases and J lost 7; bases outside the gene matches: 5. Germline assignment: CDR1 ENHRY and CDR2 SYGVKD. The CDR3 length is 13 residues. The CDR3 loop is CAISTGTENIQYF. The CDR3 bases are TGTGCCATCAGTACCGGGACAGAGAACATTCAGTACTTC.

This chain connects TRBV5-8 to TRBJ2-4, with D possibly TRBD2 on 7 matching bases. Trimming took 4 bases from V and 8 from J, leaving 22 bases between them. The CDR3 consists of 16 residues. Germline CDR1 SGHTS, CDR2 YDEGEE. The CDR3 nucleotides read TGTGCCAGCAGCCTGGGGGTGGGCGGGGGCATGGACATTCAGTACTTC. Amino acids: CASSLGVGGGMDIQYF.

The DNA of the CDR3 is TGTGCCAGCAGCTTAGCCGGGAGTGAGAGAGCTTTCTTT. Amino acids: CASSLAGSERAFF. The V call is TRBV7-9, the J call TRBJ1-1, with D unclear. The germline V and J ends were trimmed by 0 bases and 10 bases, with 12 bases remaining between them. The germline V gene encodes CDR1 SEHNR and CDR2 FQNEAQ (reference sequence). The CDR3 sequence is 13 residues long.

This chain connects TRBV9 to TRBJ2-7; D tentatively fits TRBD1 or TRBD2 (6 bases each). V was clipped by 3 bases and J by 3 bases, with 16 bases between them. The germline V gene has CDR1 SGDLS and CDR2 YYNGEE. The CDR3 spans 15 residues. Here the CDR3 DNA reads TGTGCCAGCAGCGCCGGAGGGGGGATTTTCTACGAGCAGTACTTC. Encoded protein: CASSAGGGIFYEQYF.

V is TRBV6-1 and J is TRBJ2-1; D perhaps matches TRBD2 (5 bases). V dropped 2 bases and J dropped 0 bases, with 11 bases sitting between them. The length of the CDR3 is 16 residues. The germline gives CDR1 MNHNS, CDR2 SASEGT. Here the CDR3 DNA reads TGTGCCAGCAGTGAAATCGGACTTAGCTCCTACAATGAGCAGTTCTTC. Translating gives CASSEIGLSSYNEQFF.

The gene calls are TRBV19 and TRBJ1-6, with D perhaps matching TRBD1 (5 bases). V was shortened by 10 bases and J by 0 bases, with 16 bases between the two germline ends. Germline loops: CDR1 LNHDA, CDR2 SQIVND (reference sequence). The CDR3 spans 16 residues. CDR3 DNA: TGTGCCACCTCACCAGGGACTAGCTCCTATAATTCACCCCTCCACTTT. Residues: CATSPGTSSYNSPLHF. The variable domain in full, completed from reference TRBV19 and TRBJ1-6, reads DGGITQSPKYLFRKEGQNVTLSCEQNLNHDAMYWYRQDPGQGLRLIYYSQIVNDFQKGDIAEGYSVSREKKESFPLTVTSAQKNPTAFYLCATSPGTSSYNSPLHFGNGTRLTVT.

This clone appeared a single time. The chain uses TRBV19 and TRBJ2-3; D remains unclear. V lost 3 bases and J lost 5, with 12 bases in between. Germline V CDR1 and CDR2: LNHDA, SQIVND (reference sequence). This CDR3 is 14 amino acids long. The CDR3 reads CASSIPGLEDTQYF. The DNA for the CDR3 is TGTGCCAGTAGTATCCCCGGGCTTGAAGATACGCAGTATTTT.

The CDR3 DNA is TGTGCCAGCAGTTACTCGAGACAAGAGACCCAGTACTTC. Translating it yields CASSYSRQETQYF. The V and J genes are TRBV6-5 and TRBJ2-5; D gene uncertain. Germline lookup yields CDR1 MNHEY and CDR2 SVGAGI. This CDR3 has 13 amino acids. Trimming shortened V by 0 bases and J by 2 bases, and 4 bases separated the two germline ends.

The CDR3 protein is CASSFSGNNEQFF. CDR3 nucleotides: TGCGCCAGCAGCTTCTCCGGAAACAATGAGCAGTTCTTC. The rearrangement uses TRBV5-1 and TRBJ2-1, with no clear D. Germline V CDR1 and CDR2: SGHRS, YFSETQ. The germline V and J ends were trimmed by 2 bases and 5 bases, with 8 bases remaining between them. The CDR3 totals 13 residues.

This chain links TRBV11-1 with TRBJ2-3, with 10 bases identical to TRBD2. The J segment lost 1 base and the V segment lost 5 bases, leaving 3 bases of the junction unmatched. The CDR3 has 15 residues. The germline gives CDR1 SGHAT, CDR2 FQDESV (reference sequence). The CDR3, as DNA: TGTGCCAGCAGCCAGACTAGCGGGCGCACAGATACGCAGTATTTT. Protein product: CASSQTSGRTDTQYF.

This clone was observed a single time. This chain links TRBV15 with TRBJ1-3; no clear D gene. Per germline, CDR1 LNHNV and CDR2 YYDKDF (reference sequence). Trimming pared 9 bases from V and 2 bases from J, leaving 11 bases between. This CDR3 has 13 amino acids. Written as DNA, the CDR3 is TGTGCCACGGCGCTTCTCGCTGGAAACACCATATATTTT. Translated, it gives CATALLAGNTIYF.

The CDR3 nucleotides are TGTGCCAGCAGTTACTCCGGGGGCCACACTGAAGCTTTCTTT. Translation: CASSYSGGHTEAFF. V is TRBV6-6 and J is TRBJ1-1, with D maybe TRBD1 (6 bases). The CDR3 sequence is 14 residues long. Germline loops: CDR1 MNHNY, CDR2 SVGAGI (reference sequence). Trimming took 0 bases from V and 3 from J, leaving 8 bases between them.

This chain links TRBV27 with TRBJ2-3; 9 positions agree with TRBD2. CDR3 size: 17 residues. The ends lost 3 bases at V and 5 bases at J; junction bases unmatched: 12. Germline values: CDR1 MNHEY, CDR2 SMNVEV (reference sequence). The CDR3 loop is CASSFGREGPNRDTQYF. DNA of the CDR3: TGTGCCAGCAGTTTCGGGCGGGAGGGCCCCAACAGAGATACGCAGTATTTT.

The V and J genes are TRBV21-1 and TRBJ2-1; TRBD2, the table's D call, lacks a check against the DNA. TRBV21-1 is assigned pseudogene status. The CDR3 totals 16 residues. The CDR3 region is CASSKWPGTLYNEQFF. CDR3 DNA: TGTGCCAGCAGCAAGTGGCCGGGAACCCTCTACAATGAGCAGTTCTTC.

The gene calls are TRBV19 and TRBJ2-1; 7 bases match TRBD2. Germline V gives CDR1 LNHDA, CDR2 SQIVND (reference sequence). J was trimmed by 7 bases and V by 3 bases; bases with no gene match: 3. The CDR3 runs 13 residues. The CDR3 loop reads CASSIMGGNEQFF. CDR3 nucleotides: TGTGCCAGTAGTATTATGGGGGGGAATGAGCAGTTCTTC. Looking up the rest from reference TRBV19 and TRBJ2-1 gives the full variable domain: DGGITQSPKYLFRKEGQNVTLSCEQNLNHDAMYWYRQDPGQGLRLIYYSQIVNDFQKGDIAEGYSVSREKKESFPLTVTSAQKNPTAFYLCASSIMGGNEQFFGPGTRLTVL.

This clone was picked up one time. This chain links TRBV5-1 with TRBJ1-2; D gene ambiguous. Trimming took 1 base from V and 8 from J, leaving 9 bases between them. This CDR3 spans 12 amino acids. Germline V gene data show CDR1 as SGHRS and CDR2 as YFSETQ. The CDR3 DNA sequence: TGCGCCAGCAGCTTGCTTGCCGGGGGCTACACCTTC. Amino acid sequence: CASSLLAGGYTF.

This chain links TRBV27 with TRBJ1-5, with a possible D match to TRBD1 (5 bases). This CDR3 region has 14 residues. Looked up from germline, CDR1 is MNHEY and CDR2 is SMNVEV (reference sequence). Trimming stripped 4 bases from V and 1 base from J, with 8 bases between. This CDR3 reads CASSSRDSNQPQHF. CDR3 DNA: TGTGCCAGCAGTTCCCGGGACAGCAATCAGCCCCAGCATTTT.

This clone was recorded only once. This chain connects TRBV9 to TRBJ2-1; 10 nucleotides line up with TRBD2. This CDR3 is 15 amino acids long. Trimming removed 3 bases from V and 4 bases from J; junction bases left unmatched: 4. In germline, CDR1 is SGDLS, CDR2 YYNGEE. DNA of the CDR3: TGTGCCAGCAGCGCAGCGGGGGGGCGATACAATGAGCAGTTCTTC. Residues: CASSAAGGRYNEQFF. The full variable domain, rest sourced from reference TRBV9 and TRBJ2-1, is DSGVTQTPKHLITATGQRVTLRCSPRSGDLSVYWYQQSLDQGLQFLIQYYNGEERAKGNILERFSAQQFPDLHSELNLSSLELGDSALYFCASSAAGGRYNEQFFGPGTRLTVL.

The chain has TRBV27 and TRBJ2-5; 10 nucleotides line up with TRBD2. Germline CDR1 MNHEY, CDR2 SMNVEV (reference sequence). This CDR3 contains 13 residues. The V gene end was trimmed by 3 bases and the J gene end by 11 bases; junction bases not matched to a gene: 6. As DNA, the CDR3 is TGTGCCAGCAGTTTCCCAGCGGGGGGGGAGCAGTACTTC. It is translated as CASSFPAGGEQYF.

V usage is TRBV7-2 and J usage is TRBJ1-1; D is uncertain. V gave up 2 bases and J gave up 0 bases, with 10 bases separating them. Germline CDR1 reads SGHTA; CDR2 reads FQGNSA. CDR3 length: 15 amino acids. For the CDR3, the DNA is TGTGCCAGCAGCTTAAGTTCCCCTATGAACACTGAAGCTTTCTTT. Protein: CASSLSSPMNTEAFF.